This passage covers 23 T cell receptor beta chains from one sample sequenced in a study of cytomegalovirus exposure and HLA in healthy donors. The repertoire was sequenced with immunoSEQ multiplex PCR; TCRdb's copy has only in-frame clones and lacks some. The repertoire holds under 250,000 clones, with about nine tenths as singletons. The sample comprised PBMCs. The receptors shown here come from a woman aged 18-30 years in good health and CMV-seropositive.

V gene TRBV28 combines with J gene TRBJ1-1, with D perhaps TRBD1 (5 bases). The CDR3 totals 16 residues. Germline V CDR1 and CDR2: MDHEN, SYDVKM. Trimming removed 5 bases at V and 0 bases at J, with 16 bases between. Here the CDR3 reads CASSLGGANMNTEAFF. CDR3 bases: TGTGCCAGCAGTCTTGGAGGGGCCAATATGAACACTGAAGCTTTCTTT.

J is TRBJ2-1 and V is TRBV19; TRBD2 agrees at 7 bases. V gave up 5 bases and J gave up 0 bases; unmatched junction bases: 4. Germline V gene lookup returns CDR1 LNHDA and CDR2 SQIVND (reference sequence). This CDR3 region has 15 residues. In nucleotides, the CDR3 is TGTGCCAGTAGTCTACGACTAGCCTCCTACAATGAGCAGTTCTTC. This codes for CASSLRLASYNEQFF.

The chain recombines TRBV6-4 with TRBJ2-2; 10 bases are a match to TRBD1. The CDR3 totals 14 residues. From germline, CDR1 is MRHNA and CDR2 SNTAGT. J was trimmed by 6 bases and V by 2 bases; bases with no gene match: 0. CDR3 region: CASSDGTGAGELFF. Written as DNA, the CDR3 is TGTGCCAGCAGTGACGGGACAGGGGCCGGGGAGCTGTTTTTT.

The CDR3 bases are TGCAGCGTTGATGGCAGGGGAGAGTACTACGAGCAGTACTTC. Translated: CSVDGRGEYYEQYF. V usage is TRBV29-1 and J usage is TRBJ2-7; D is perhaps TRBD1 (6 bases). Trimming cost V 3 bases and J 3 bases, with 15 bases left between them. The CDR3 loop spans 14 amino acids. Germline assignment: CDR1 SQVTM and CDR2 ANQGSEA.

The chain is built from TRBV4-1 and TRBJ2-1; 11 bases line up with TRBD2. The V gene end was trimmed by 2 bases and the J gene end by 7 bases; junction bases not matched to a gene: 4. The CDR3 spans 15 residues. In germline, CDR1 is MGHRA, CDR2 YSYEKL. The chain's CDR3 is CASSQSSGRLNEQFF. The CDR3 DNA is TGCGCCAGCAGCCAATCTAGCGGGAGGTTAAATGAGCAGTTCTTC.

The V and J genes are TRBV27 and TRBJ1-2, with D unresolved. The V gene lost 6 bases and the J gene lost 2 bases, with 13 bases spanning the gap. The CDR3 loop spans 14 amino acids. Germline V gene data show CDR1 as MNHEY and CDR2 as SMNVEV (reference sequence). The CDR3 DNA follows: TGTGCCAGCAGCCCGGCGGGGAGCAACTATGGCTACACCTTC. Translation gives CASSPAGSNYGYTF.

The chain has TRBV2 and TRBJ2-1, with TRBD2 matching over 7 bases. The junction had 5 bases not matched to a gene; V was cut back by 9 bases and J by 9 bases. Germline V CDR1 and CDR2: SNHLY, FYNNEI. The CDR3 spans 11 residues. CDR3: CASVLAVEQFF. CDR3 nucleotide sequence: TGTGCCAGTGTGCTAGCGGTTGAGCAGTTCTTC.

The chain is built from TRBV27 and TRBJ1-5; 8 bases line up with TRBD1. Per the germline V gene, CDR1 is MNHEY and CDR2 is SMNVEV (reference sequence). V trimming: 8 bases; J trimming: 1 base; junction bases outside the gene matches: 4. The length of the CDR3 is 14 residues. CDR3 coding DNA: TGTGCCAGCCGCGGACAGGGAAGCAATCAGCCCCAGCATTTT. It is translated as CASRGQGSNQPQHF.

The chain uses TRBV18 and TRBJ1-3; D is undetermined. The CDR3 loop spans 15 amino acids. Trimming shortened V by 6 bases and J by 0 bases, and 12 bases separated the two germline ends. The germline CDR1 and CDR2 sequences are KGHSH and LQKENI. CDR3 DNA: TGTGCCAGCTCCCCCGCGAAATTCTCTGGAAACACCATATATTTT. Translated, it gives CASSPAKFSGNTIYF. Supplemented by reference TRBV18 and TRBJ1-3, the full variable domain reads NAGVMQNPRHLVRRRGQEARLRCSPMKGHSHVYWYRQLPEEGLKFMVYLQKENIIDESGMPKERFSAEFPKEGPSILRIQQVVRGDSAAYFCASSPAKFSGNTIYFGEGSWLTVV.

DNA for the CDR3: TGCAGCGATAGGACTAGCGGGAGTAGTTACAATGAGCAGTTCTTC. The encoded protein is CSDRTSGSSYNEQFF. The chain carries TRBV29-1 and TRBJ2-1; 13 bases align to TRBD2. V was pared by 7 bases and J by 4 bases, with 7 bases of the junction left unmatched. The CDR3 loop spans 15 amino acids. CDR1 is SQVTM and CDR2 is ANQGSEA in the germline V gene.

CDR3 residues: CASRPGQGNTIYF. CDR3 sequence (DNA): TGTGCCAGTAGGCCGGGACAAGGAAACACCATATATTTT. The chain couples TRBV19 to TRBJ1-3; a possible D gene is TRBD1 (6 bases). With 6 bases removed from V and 4 bases from J, the gap between germline ends came to 10 bases. The CDR3 length is 13 residues. The germline V gene encodes CDR1 LNHDA and CDR2 SQIVND (reference sequence).

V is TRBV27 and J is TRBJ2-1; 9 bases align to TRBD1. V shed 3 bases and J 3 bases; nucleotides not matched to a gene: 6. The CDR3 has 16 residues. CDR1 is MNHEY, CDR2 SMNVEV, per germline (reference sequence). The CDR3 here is CASSFSGTGLYNEQFF. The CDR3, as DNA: TGTGCCAGCAGTTTCTCCGGGACAGGGCTCTACAATGAGCAGTTCTTC.

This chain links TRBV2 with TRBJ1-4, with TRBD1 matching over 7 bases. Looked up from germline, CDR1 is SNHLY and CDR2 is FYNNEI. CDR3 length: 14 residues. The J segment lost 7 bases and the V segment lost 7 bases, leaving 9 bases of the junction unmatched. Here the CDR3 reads CASNSRGPGEKLFF. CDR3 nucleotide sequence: TGTGCCAGCAACTCGAGGGGGCCAGGTGAAAAACTGTTTTTT.

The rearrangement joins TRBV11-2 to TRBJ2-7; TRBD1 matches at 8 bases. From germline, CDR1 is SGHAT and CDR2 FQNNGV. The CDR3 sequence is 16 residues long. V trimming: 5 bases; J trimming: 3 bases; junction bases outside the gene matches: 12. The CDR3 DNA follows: TGTGCCAGCAGCCAACTGGGGACAGGTCTATTCTACGAGCAGTACTTC. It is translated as CASSQLGTGLFYEQYF.

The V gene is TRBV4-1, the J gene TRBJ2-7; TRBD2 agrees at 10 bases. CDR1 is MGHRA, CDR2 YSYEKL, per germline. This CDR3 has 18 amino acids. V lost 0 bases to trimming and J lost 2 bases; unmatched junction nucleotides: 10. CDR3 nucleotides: TGCGCCAGCAGCCAAGACTTGCGAGCGGGAGGGCTTGCCTACGAGCAGTACTTC. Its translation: CASSQDLRAGGLAYEQYF.

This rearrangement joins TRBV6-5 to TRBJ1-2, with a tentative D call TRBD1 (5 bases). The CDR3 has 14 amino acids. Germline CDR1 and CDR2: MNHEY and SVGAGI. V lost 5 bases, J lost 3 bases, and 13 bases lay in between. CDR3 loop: CASSRTTEDYGYTF. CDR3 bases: TGTGCCAGCAGTCGAACGACAGAAGACTATGGCTACACCTTC.

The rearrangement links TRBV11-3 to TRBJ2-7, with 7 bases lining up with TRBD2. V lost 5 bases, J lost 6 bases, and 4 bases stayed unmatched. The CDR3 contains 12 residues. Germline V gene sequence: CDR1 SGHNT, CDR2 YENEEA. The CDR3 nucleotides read TGTGCCAGCAGCCCCCCGGGGGGCGAGCAGTACTTC. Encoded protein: CASSPPGGEQYF.

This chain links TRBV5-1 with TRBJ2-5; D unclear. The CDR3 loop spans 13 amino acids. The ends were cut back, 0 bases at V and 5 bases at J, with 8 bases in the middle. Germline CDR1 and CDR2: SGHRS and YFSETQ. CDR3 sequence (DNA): TGCGCCAGCAGCTTGGAAGGAGAGGAGACCCAGTACTTC. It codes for CASSLEGEETQYF.

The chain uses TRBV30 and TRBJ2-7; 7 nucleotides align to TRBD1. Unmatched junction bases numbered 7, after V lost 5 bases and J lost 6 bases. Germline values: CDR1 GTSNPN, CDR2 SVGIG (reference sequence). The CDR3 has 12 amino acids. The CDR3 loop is CAWFTGAGEQYF. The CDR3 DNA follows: TGTGCCTGGTTTACAGGGGCGGGCGAGCAGTACTTC.

The CDR3 spells CASSLVSGNDEQFF. The DNA of the CDR3 is TGCGCCAGCAGCCTCGTAAGCGGGAACGACGAGCAGTTCTTC. The rearrangement joins TRBV5-1 to TRBJ2-1; 7 nucleotides align to TRBD2. With 4 bases clipped from V and 10 bases from J, the junction kept 11 bases outside the gene matches. The CDR3 is made up of 14 amino acids. Germline V gene sequence: CDR1 SGHRS, CDR2 YFSETQ.

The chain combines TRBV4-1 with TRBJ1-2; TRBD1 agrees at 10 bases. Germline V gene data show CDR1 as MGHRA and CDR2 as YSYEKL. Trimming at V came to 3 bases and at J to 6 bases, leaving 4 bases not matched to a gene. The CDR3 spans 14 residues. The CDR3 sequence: CASSHPGQGDGYTF. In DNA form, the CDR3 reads TGCGCCAGCAGCCACCCCGGACAGGGGGATGGCTACACCTTC.

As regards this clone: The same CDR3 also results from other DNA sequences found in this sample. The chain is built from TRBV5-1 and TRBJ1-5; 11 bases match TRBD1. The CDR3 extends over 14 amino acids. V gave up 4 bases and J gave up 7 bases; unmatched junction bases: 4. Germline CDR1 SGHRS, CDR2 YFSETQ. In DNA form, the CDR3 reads TGCGCCAGCAGCCTGGGGACAGGGGGGCAGCCCCAGCATTTT. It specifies CASSLGTGGQPQHF. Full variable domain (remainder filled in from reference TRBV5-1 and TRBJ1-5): KAGVTQTPRYLIKTRGQQVTLSCSPISGHRSVSWYQQTPGQGLQFLFEYFSETQRNKGNFPGRFSGRQFSNSRSEMNVSTLELGDSALYLCASSLGTGGQPQHFGDGTRLSIL.

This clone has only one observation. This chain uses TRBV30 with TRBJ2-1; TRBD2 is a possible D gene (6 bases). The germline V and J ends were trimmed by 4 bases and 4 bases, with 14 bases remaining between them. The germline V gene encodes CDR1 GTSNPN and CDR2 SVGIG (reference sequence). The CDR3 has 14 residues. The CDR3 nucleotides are TGTGCCTGGACGACTAGTTCAAGGTACAATGAGCAGTTCTTC. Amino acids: CAWTTSSRYNEQFF.